Below are 11 T cell receptor beta chains sequenced from a single sample in a study of shared clonotypes between healthy human individuals. Produced via immunoSEQ multiplex PCR; TCRdb's table is partial and in-frame only. This sample has more than 2,000,000 clones; more than 90% occur once, and the top ten carry around 0.14%. The sequencing sample was made of naive CD4+ T cells sorted from blood. Subset indicated: CD45RA+ positively selected. All receptors come from a man in his late teens or twenties in good health.

V usage is TRBV5-1 and J usage is TRBJ2-7; possible D gene TRBD1, 6 bases. Trimming took 4 bases from V and 5 from J, leaving 16 bases between them. The length of the CDR3 is 14 residues. Germline values: CDR1 SGHRS, CDR2 YFSETQ. The DNA for the CDR3 is TGCGCCAGCAGCCCCGGACAGTATATAGACGAGCAGTACTTC. Protein sequence: CASSPGQYIDEQYF.

V gene TRBV7-6 combines with J gene TRBJ2-5; no clear D. The germline CDR1 and CDR2 sequences are SGHVS and FNYEAQ. The CDR3 spans 12 residues. V gave up 5 bases and J gave up 4 bases, with 8 bases separating them. This CDR3 reads CASSIRGETQYF. Here the CDR3 DNA reads TGTGCCAGCAGCATACGTGGAGAGACCCAGTACTTC.

The V call is TRBV11-3, the J call TRBJ2-5; D perhaps matches TRBD2 (6 bases). Germline V gives CDR1 SGHNT, CDR2 YENEEA. Trimming shortened V by 5 bases and J by 2 bases, and 9 bases separated the two germline ends. The CDR3 extends over 13 amino acids. The CDR3 sequence is CASSGTYQETQYF. CDR3 in DNA: TGTGCCAGCAGCGGGACTTATCAAGAGACCCAGTACTTC. Complete variable domain (other parts from reference TRBV11-3 and TRBJ2-5): EAGVVQSPRYKIIEKKQPVAFWCNPISGHNTLYWYLQNLGQGPELLIRYENEEAVDDSQLPKDRFSAERLKGVDSTLKIQPAELGDSAVYLCASSGTYQETQYFGPGTRLLVL.

V usage is TRBV4-1 and J usage is TRBJ2-2, with 12 bases that match TRBD1. CDR3 size: 19 residues. After removal of 4 bases from V and 6 bases from J, the junction contained 15 bases not matched to a gene. Looked up from germline, CDR1 is MGHRA and CDR2 is YSYEKL. CDR3 in DNA: TGCGCCAGCAGCCGTCACGGGACAGGGGGCGTTAAGGTTTCCGGGGAGCTGTTTTTT. Translation: CASSRHGTGGVKVSGELFF.

The J gene is TRBJ2-5, the V gene TRBV6-6; TRBD2 matches at 8 bases. CDR1 is MNHNY and CDR2 is SVGAGI in the germline V gene (reference sequence). V lost 6 bases, J lost 9 bases, and 9 bases stayed unmatched. The CDR3 is 13 amino acids. CDR3 loop: CASRPGLARSQYF. The CDR3, as DNA: TGTGCCAGCAGGCCCGGACTAGCTCGGTCCCAGTACTTC.

The chain's CDR3 is CASSSPGGTGELFF. CDR3 coding DNA: TGTGCCAGTAGTTCGCCAGGGGGAACCGGGGAGCTGTTTTTT. The V gene is TRBV19, the J gene TRBJ2-2; the match to TRBD1 covers 7 bases. With 5 bases clipped from V and 5 bases from J, the junction kept 5 bases outside the gene matches. In germline, CDR1 is LNHDA, CDR2 SQIVND (reference sequence). This CDR3 is built from 14 residues.

Turning to this clone: The same CDR3 is also encoded by other DNA sequences in this sample. The rearrangement joins TRBV7-9 to TRBJ1-5, with D hard to call. CDR3 length: 12 residues. Trimming shortened V by 3 bases and J by 4 bases, and 4 bases separated the two germline ends. Germline CDR1 SEHNR, CDR2 FQNEAQ (reference sequence). This chain's CDR3 is CASSLQNQPQHF. In DNA form, the CDR3 reads TGTGCCAGCAGCTTGCAAAATCAGCCCCAGCATTTT.

This chain connects TRBV4-2 to TRBJ2-1; D is perhaps TRBD1 (5 bases). CDR1 and CDR2 (germline): LGHNA, YNFKEQ. Between the trimmed V and J ends, which lost 4 bases and 5 bases, there was a span of 21 bases. CDR3 length: 17 amino acids. CDR3 amino acids: CASSLSNSGAAHNEQFF. The CDR3 region has the DNA TGTGCCAGCAGCCTCTCCAACAGTGGGGCGGCACACAATGAGCAGTTCTTC.

The chain employs TRBV9 and TRBJ1-1, with 9 bases identical to TRBD1. The germline V gene encodes CDR1 SGDLS and CDR2 YYNGEE. The CDR3 is 18 residues long. Trimming took 0 bases from V and 5 from J; bases not matched to a gene: 14. The CDR3 nucleotides read TGTGCCAGCAGCGTAGGATCGGACCCAAACAGGGGGCGTACTGAAGCTTTCTTT. This codes for CASSVGSDPNRGRTEAFF.

V usage is TRBV28 and J usage is TRBJ1-2; D is uncertain. V lost 6 bases and J lost 3, with 11 bases in between. CDR1 is MDHEN and CDR2 is SYDVKM in the germline V gene. The CDR3 covers 13 residues. CDR3 DNA: TGTGCCAGCAGCACAGTGGCTGACTATGGCTACACCTTC. Its translation: CASSTVADYGYTF.

CDR3 sequence: CASRIHGGGGEQYF. The CDR3 DNA sequence: TGTGCCAGCAGAATTCATGGGGGGGGTGGCGAGCAGTACTTC. The chain has TRBV6-1 and TRBJ2-7; 7 nucleotides agree with TRBD2. The germline V gene has CDR1 MNHNS and CDR2 SASEGT. With 6 bases clipped from V and 6 bases from J, the junction kept 11 bases outside the gene matches. The CDR3 is made up of 14 amino acids.